This T cell receptor (beta chain) was obtained from a study of T cell repertoires in cytomegalovirus infection. Study summary: In public TCR beta signatures, there were indications of both CMV infection and matching HLA type. Study findings and constraints: Dominant in the ex vivo response were TCR beta clonotypes restricted by HLA-C and specific for CMV.

From the reads, TCRdb called clonotypes with MiXCR, one entry per CDR3 protein. The sample consists of around 300,000 distinct CDR3 sequences, over 7.5% of them appearing once. CDR1 is SGDLS and CDR2 is YYNGEE in the germline V gene. V was pared by 2 bases and J by 0 bases, with 6 bases between. The CDR3 is 15 amino acids. In regard to this clonotype: Its matching antigen is unknown.

The source is a human donor in good health (CMV status not recorded). Some clones in this sample may be carry-over from other donors' samples. Sequencing was carried out using PBMCs. The rearrangement uses TRBV9 and TRBJ1-6, with D hard to call. The chain's CDR3 is CASSVGSSYNSPLHF. The CDR3 DNA follows: TGTGCCAGCAGCGTTGGTAGCTCCTATAATTCACCCCTCCACTTT.